The 10 T cell receptor beta chains below were found in one sample sequenced in a study of cytomegalovirus exposure and HLA in healthy donors. The PCR employed 60 Vbeta primers together with 13 Jbeta primers. TCRdb's copy holds only in-frame clones and misses some; the assay was immunoSEQ multiplex PCR. Here the sample spans some 200,000 clones, approximately 88% being singletons. The material sequenced was PBMCs. The receptors stem from a woman in her forties or fifties in good health and CMV-seropositive.

V usage is TRBV6-5 and J usage is TRBJ2-3; a possible D gene is TRBD1 (5 bases). Trimming shortened V by 7 bases and J by 4 bases, and 15 bases separated the two germline ends. The CDR3 is 14 residues long. CDR1 MNHEY and CDR2 SVGAGI come from the germline V gene. The CDR3 loop reads CASTVQVDPDTQYF. The CDR3 DNA reads TGTGCCAGCACCGTACAGGTAGACCCAGATACGCAGTATTTT.

The rearrangement joins TRBV2 to TRBJ2-7, with TRBD1 identical over 9 bases. Germline V gives CDR1 SNHLY, CDR2 FYNNEI. V shed 10 bases and J 7 bases; nucleotides not matched to a gene: 8. This CDR3 spans 12 amino acids. The CDR3 DNA is TGTGCCAACCGGGACAGGGCGGGTGAGCAGTACTTC. It yields the protein CANRDRAGEQYF.

The chain is built from TRBV28 and TRBJ2-1; no reliable D call. The CDR3 spans 14 residues. Per the germline V gene, CDR1 is MDHEN and CDR2 is SYDVKM. V lost 2 bases to trimming and J lost 2 bases, with 7 bases between them. The chain's CDR3 is CASSLVSPYNEQFF. In DNA, the CDR3 is TGTGCCAGCAGTTTAGTAAGCCCCTACAATGAGCAGTTCTTC.

This clone showed up just a few times. The chain joins TRBV25-1 to TRBJ1-1, with 7 positions matching TRBD1. CDR3 size: 15 residues. V trimming: 3 bases; J trimming: 3 bases; junction bases outside the gene matches: 7. Germline values: CDR1 MGHDK, CDR2 SYGVNS. Here the CDR3 reads CASSDLTGTDTEAFF. CDR3 nucleotide sequence: TGTGCCAGCAGTGACCTGACAGGGACGGACACTGAAGCTTTCTTT. Together with reference TRBV25-1 and TRBJ1-1, the CDR3 gives the full variable domain: EADIYQTPRYLVIGTGKKITLECSQTMGHDKMYWYQQDPGMELHLIHYSYGVNSTEKGDLSSESTVSRIRTEHFPLTLESARPSHTSQYLCASSDLTGTDTEAFFGQGTRLTVV.

The chain has TRBV9 and TRBJ2-5; 10 bases map to TRBD2. V lost 0 bases to trimming and J lost 5 bases; unmatched junction nucleotides: 7. The CDR3 consists of 16 residues. Germline-derived CDR1 and CDR2 are SGDLS and YYNGEE. The CDR3 DNA sequence: TGTGCCAGCAGCGTAGGTCCAGCGGGGGGGCGGGAGACCCAGTACTTC. Its protein product is CASSVGPAGGRETQYF.

The CDR3 sequence: CATQQGPSNYGYTF. CDR3 nucleotides: TGTGCCACCCAACAGGGGCCATCTAACTATGGCTACACCTTC. This sequence joins TRBV19 and TRBJ1-2; 7 nucleotides align to TRBD1. Germline lookup yields CDR1 LNHDA and CDR2 SQIVND (reference sequence). Trimming at V came to 10 bases and at J to 0 bases, leaving 8 bases not matched to a gene. The CDR3 has 14 residues.

V gene TRBV5-1 combines with J gene TRBJ2-5; 9 positions agree with TRBD1. The CDR3 covers 17 residues. The germline CDR1 and CDR2 sequences are SGHRS and YFSETQ. The ends lost 2 bases at V and 5 bases at J; junction bases unmatched: 13. The CDR3 DNA reads TGCGCCAGCAGCTTAGCAGTGGAACAGGGGGCGCACGAGACCCAGTACTTC. Protein sequence: CASSLAVEQGAHETQYF.

The chain joins TRBV5-1 to TRBJ2-1, with TRBD2 identical over 16 bases. V gave up 4 bases and J gave up 0 bases; unmatched junction bases: 4. CDR3 length: 18 amino acids. Germline V gives CDR1 SGHRS, CDR2 YFSETQ. The CDR3 spells CASSPGLAGGSSYNEQFF. DNA for the CDR3: TGCGCCAGCAGCCCGGGACTAGCGGGGGGGAGCTCCTACAATGAGCAGTTCTTC. The full variable domain, its missing parts supplied by reference TRBV5-1 and TRBJ2-1, is KAGVTQTPRYLIKTRGQQVTLSCSPISGHRSVSWYQQTPGQGLQFLFEYFSETQRNKGNFPGRFSGRQFSNSRSEMNVSTLELGDSALYLCASSPGLAGGSSYNEQFFGPGTRLTVL.

This rearrangement joins TRBV4-2 to TRBJ1-2, with D unresolved. The CDR3 is 16 residues long. V shed 4 bases and J shed 7 bases, with 22 bases lying between them. Germline V lookup: CDR1 LGHNA, CDR2 YNFKEQ. The CDR3 loop reads CASSPQVAIDTGGYTF. In DNA form, the CDR3 reads TGTGCCAGCAGCCCTCAAGTAGCTATCGATACGGGTGGCTACACCTTC.

The chain uses TRBV10-1 and TRBJ1-1; D is undetermined. V was shortened by 4 bases and J by 5 bases, with 17 bases between the two germline ends. The CDR3 has 15 amino acids. CDR1 is WNHNN, CDR2 SYGVQD, per germline (reference sequence). CDR3 sequence: CASSGRMGGQTEAFF. The CDR3, as DNA: TGCGCCAGCAGTGGACGGATGGGAGGTCAAACTGAAGCTTTCTTT.